The sequence of this T cell receptor (beta chain) was determined in a study of T cells after yellow fever vaccination. Regarding the study as a whole: Abundant bulk-population clonotypes could contaminate the FACS-sorted repertoires. Peaking on day 5 versus 15, the secondary response was faster but weaker. Post-booster samples contained most primary-vaccination clones (more than 95% CD4, about 87% CD8).

In this sample, this clonotype turned up many times. Its specificity is unknown. In making TCR cDNA, 5'RACE template switching added a universal primer site and UMIs to it. Each CDR3 protein is one row after TCRdb ran MiXCR on the 5' RACE reads. Altogether about 400,000 distinct CDR3 sequences are present, about 6.2% being singletons, with the ten largest covering 15%. With 4 bases removed from V and 3 bases from J, the gap between germline ends came to 16 bases. This CDR3 spans 16 amino acids. This receptor was identified in a young man who received the YFV17D yellow fever vaccine. The chain has TRBV12-3 or TRBV12-4 and TRBJ2-1; weak D call: TRBD2 (6 bases). Specimen: PBMCs, collected 5 days after the yellow fever booster vaccination. In DNA, the CDR3 is TGTGCCAGCAGTTCGGGTGGGGGGTCAGTCTACAATGAGCAGTTCTTC. This encodes CASSSGGGSVYNEQFF.